These 2 T cell receptor beta chains originate from one sample sequenced in a study of blood T cell repertoires in COVID-19. Only in-frame clones appear in the TCRdb table, and some are missing; sequencing was by immunoSEQ multiplex PCR. Found here are around 150,000 clones, under 80% of them singletons; the top ten hold roughly 2.8%. Sequencing was performed on peripheral blood. The receptors here all came from a man between 65 and 85 years old with acute or convalescent COVID-19.

Only a few counts were recorded for this clone. The chain uses TRBV5-4 and TRBJ1-2; 10 bases are a match to TRBD1. CDR1 is SGHNT, CDR2 YYREEE, per germline (reference sequence). The CDR3 has 12 residues. In DNA, the CDR3 is TGTGTCGACGGCGGGACAGGGGTCGGCTACACCTTC. Protein sequence: CVDGGTGVGYTF.

The V call is TRBV11-3, the J call TRBJ1-1; the D is unclear. Trimming left V 2 bases short and J 6 bases short, with 13 bases between. The V gene's germline CDR1 is SGHNT and CDR2 YENEEA. The CDR3 covers 14 residues. This CDR3 is CASSLYGQVPEAFF. CDR3 DNA sequence: TGTGCCAGCAGCTTATATGGCCAGGTCCCTGAAGCTTTCTTT. Drawing the rest from reference TRBV11-3 and TRBJ1-1, the complete variable domain is EAGVVQSPRYKIIEKKQPVAFWCNPISGHNTLYWYLQNLGQGPELLIRYENEEAVDDSQLPKDRFSAERLKGVDSTLKIQPAELGDSAVYLCASSLYGQVPEAFFGQGTRLTVV.